This T cell receptor (beta chain) is from a study of T cells in Graves' hyperthyroidism and ophthalmopathy. The CDR3 contains 17 residues. The germline V and J ends were trimmed by 5 bases and 5 bases, with 24 bases remaining between them. The germline CDR1 and CDR2 sequences are SEHNR and FQNEAQ (reference sequence). Researchers took RNA transcripts and amplified the TCR beta CDR3 regions from them. The study used the HTBI primer set for a first-round RT-PCR of the TCR CDR3. TCRdb recomputed calls from the multiplex PCR reads with MiXCR, one row per CDR3 protein. This sample has 500,000 to 600,000 distinct CDR3 sequences; just over 45% occur once, and the top ten carry approximately 7.5%.

This chain connects TRBV7-9 to TRBJ2-5; D unclear. The TCR sequence derives from a woman aged 18-29 years with Graves' hyperthyroidism. The sample was peripheral blood or thyroid tissue (not recorded which). Here the CDR3 reads CASSPKWGRSFGETQYF. The CDR3 DNA is TGTGCCAGCAGCCCAAAGTGGGGTCGGAGCTTTGGGGAGACCCAGTACTTC.